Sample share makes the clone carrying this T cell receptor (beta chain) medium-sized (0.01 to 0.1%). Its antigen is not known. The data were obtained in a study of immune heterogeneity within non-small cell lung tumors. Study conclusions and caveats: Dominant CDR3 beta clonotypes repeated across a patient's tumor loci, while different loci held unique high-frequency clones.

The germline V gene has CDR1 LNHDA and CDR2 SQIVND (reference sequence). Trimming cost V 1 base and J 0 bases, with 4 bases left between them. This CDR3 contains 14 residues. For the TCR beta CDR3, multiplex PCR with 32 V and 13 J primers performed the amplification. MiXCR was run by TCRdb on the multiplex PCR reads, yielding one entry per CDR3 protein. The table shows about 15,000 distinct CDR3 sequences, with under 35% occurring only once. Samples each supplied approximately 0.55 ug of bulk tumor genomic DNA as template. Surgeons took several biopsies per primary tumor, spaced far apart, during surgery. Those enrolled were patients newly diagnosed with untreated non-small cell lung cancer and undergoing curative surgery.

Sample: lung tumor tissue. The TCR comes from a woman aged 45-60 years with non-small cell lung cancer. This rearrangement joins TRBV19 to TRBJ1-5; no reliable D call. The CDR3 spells CASSIGDSNQPQHF. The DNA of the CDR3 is TGTGCCAGTAGTATAGGGGATAGCAATCAGCCCCAGCATTTT.